The rows below give T cell receptor beta chains drawn from one sample of a study of cytotoxic CD8 clonotypes in ibrutinib-treated CLL. Sequencing used immunoSEQ multiplex PCR; TCRdb keeps in-frame clones, though not all of them. The sample has hundreds of thousands of clones, around three quarters seen once. Sequenced here: PBMCs, sampled after 24 months of ibrutinib treatment. These receptors originate from a human donor with chronic lymphocytic leukemia. Both conserved end residues are part of each CDR3. The D gene is left open where the match is weak. A clone size is listed for some rows: how often the clone was seen (once, few, many), or a class if it is expanded.

clone_size,d_call,j_call,v_call,cdr3_aa,cdr3_nt
.,.,TRBJ2-2,TRBV6-1,CASSDGARVGTGELFF,TGTGCCAGCAGTGACGGGGCCCGGGTTGGAACCGGGGAGCTGTTTTTT
few,.,TRBJ2-7,TRBV7-8,CASSRQTDSYEQYF,TGTGCCAGCAGCCGCCAGACAGACTCCTACGAGCAGTACTTC
.,.,TRBJ1-2,TRBV7-2,CASTLEVGYTF,TGTGCCAGCACCCTGGAGGTGGGCTACACCTTC
few,TRBD2,TRBJ2-7,TRBV7-6,CASSLEPSGRLYEQYF,TGTGCCAGCAGCTTAGAGCCTAGCGGGAGGTTATACGAGCAGTACTTC
few,.,TRBJ1-2,TRBV30,CAWSTQPGSGYTF,TGTGCCTGGAGCACTCAGCCGGGGAGTGGCTACACCTTC
.,.,TRBJ2-7,TRBV2,CASRDPGDTAYEQYF,TGTGCCAGCAGAGACCCGGGGGACACGGCCTACGAGCAGTACTTC
few,.,TRBJ1-5,TRBV25-1,CASSGRDANQPQHF,TGTGCCAGCAGTGGTCGGGACGCAAATCAGCCCCAGCATTTT
.,.,TRBJ1-2,TRBV9,CASTATGYATSGYTF,TGTGCCAGCACCGCCACCGGTTACGCGACTAGTGGCTACACCTTC
few,.,TRBJ1-1,TRBV7-2,CASSPSGRAGTEAFF,TGTGCCAGCAGCCCAAGCGGCAGGGCGGGCACTGAAGCTTTCTTT
.,.,TRBJ2-7,TRBV7-9,CASSLVQGDEQYF,TGTGCCAGCAGCTTAGTACAGGGCGACGAGCAGTACTTC
.,.,TRBJ2-1,TRBV29-1,CSVEGQPGLHYNEQFF,TGCAGCGTTGAAGGACAGCCGGGACTCCACTACAATGAGCAGTTCTTC
.,.,TRBJ2-1,TRBV11-2,CASSSYWVTFSYNEQFF,TGTGCCAGCAGCTCCTATTGGGTCACCTTCTCCTACAATGAGCAGTTCTTC
.,.,TRBJ2-7,TRBV28,CASRKYEQYF,TGTGCCAGCAGAAAATACGAGCAGTACTTC
.,.,TRBJ2-7,TRBV19,CASSSAPASHIDEQYF,TGTGCCAGTAGTTCTGCACCCGCCAGCCATATCGACGAGCAGTACTTC
.,.,TRBJ1-5,TRBV2,CASSESDLNQPQHF,TGTGCCAGCAGTGAATCCGACTTAAATCAGCCCCAGCATTTT